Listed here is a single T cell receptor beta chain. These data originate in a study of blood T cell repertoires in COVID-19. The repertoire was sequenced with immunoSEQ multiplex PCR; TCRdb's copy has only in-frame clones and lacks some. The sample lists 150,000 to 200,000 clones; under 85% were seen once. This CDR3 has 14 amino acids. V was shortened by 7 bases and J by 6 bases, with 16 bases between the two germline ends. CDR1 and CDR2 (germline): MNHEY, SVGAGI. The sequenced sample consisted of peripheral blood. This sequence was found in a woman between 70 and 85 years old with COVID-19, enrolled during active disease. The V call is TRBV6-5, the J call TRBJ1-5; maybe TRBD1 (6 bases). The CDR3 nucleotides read TGTGCCAGCATGGTAACAGGGTGGGCTCAGCCCCAGCATTTT. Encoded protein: CASMVTGWAQPQHF.